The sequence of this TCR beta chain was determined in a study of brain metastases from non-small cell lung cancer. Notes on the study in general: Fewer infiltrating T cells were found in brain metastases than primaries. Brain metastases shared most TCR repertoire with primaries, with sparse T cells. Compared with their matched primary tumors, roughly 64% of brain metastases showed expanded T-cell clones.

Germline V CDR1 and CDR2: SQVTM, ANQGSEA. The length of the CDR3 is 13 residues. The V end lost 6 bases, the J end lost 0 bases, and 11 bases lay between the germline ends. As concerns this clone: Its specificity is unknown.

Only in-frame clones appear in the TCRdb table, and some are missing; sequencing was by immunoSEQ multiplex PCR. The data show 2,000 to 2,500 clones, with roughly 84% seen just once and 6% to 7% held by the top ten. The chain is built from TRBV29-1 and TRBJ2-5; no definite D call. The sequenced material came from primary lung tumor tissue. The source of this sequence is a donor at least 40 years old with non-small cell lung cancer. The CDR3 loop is CSVTDTYQETQYF. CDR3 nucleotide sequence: TGCAGCGTCACCGACACGTACCAAGAGACCCAGTACTTC.